These 18 T cell receptor beta chains were sequenced from one sample in a study of CD8+CD57+ T cells in acquired aplastic anemia. Genomic DNA acted as the template from which TCR beta VDJ combination and CDR3 sequence profiling were carried out. TCRdb re-called the reads with MiXCR, one entry per CDR3 protein. The sample includes around 190,000 distinct CDR3 sequences, 48% seen only once; the top ten take 10% to 15%. Individuals selected for sequencing had exhibited CD8+CD57+ cell expansion on flow cytometry. Sequences were obtained from sorted CD4+, CD8+, or CD8+CD57+ T cells (not recorded which) from PBMCs. The receptors stem from a human donor with aplastic anemia.

The V call is TRBV15, the J call TRBJ2-1, with D perhaps TRBD2 (6 bases). Germline CDR1 reads LNHNV; CDR2 reads YYDKDF (reference sequence). CDR3 length: 15 amino acids. Trimming took 5 bases from V and 6 from J, leaving 17 bases between them. CDR3 sequence reads: CATSGGPGTFNEQFF. CDR3 bases: TGTGCCACCAGCGGAGGACCCGGGACTTTCAATGAGCAGTTCTTC.

The V call is TRBV11-2, the J call TRBJ1-2, with 7 positions matching TRBD1. The CDR3 covers 16 residues. CDR1 is SGHAT, CDR2 FQNNGV, per germline. V lost 1 base, J lost 4 bases, and 9 bases stayed unmatched. The CDR3 loop reads CASSLGHRGAVYGYTF. In DNA, the CDR3 is TGTGCCAGCAGCTTAGGCCACAGGGGCGCCGTCTATGGCTACACCTTC.

This chain connects TRBV20-1 to TRBJ1-6, with 8 bases matching TRBD1. CDR1 is DFQATT and CDR2 is SNEGSKA in the germline V gene (reference sequence). The V and J ends lost 5 bases and 6 bases, in that order; junction bases with no gene match: 3. CDR3 length: 13 residues. The DNA of the CDR3 is TGCAGTGCTTTTGACAGGGGTAATTCACCCCTCCACTTT. Residues: CSAFDRGNSPLHF.

This clonotype was seen repeatedly, ten times or more. J is TRBJ2-1 and V is TRBV7-8; 9 bases are shared with TRBD2. The length of the CDR3 is 16 residues. Germline values: CDR1 SGHVS, CDR2 FQNEAQ. The ends lost 3 bases at V and 4 bases at J; junction bases unmatched: 7. The CDR3 DNA follows: TGTGCCAGCAGCTTCCTTAGCGGGGGAGCGTACAATGAGCAGTTCTTC. It is translated as CASSFLSGGAYNEQFF.

This clonotype has a count of ten or more. This chain joins TRBV27 and TRBJ2-3, with a tentative D call TRBD1 (6 bases). Looked up from germline, CDR1 is MNHEY and CDR2 is SMNVEV (reference sequence). The germline V and J ends were trimmed by 7 bases and 9 bases, with 17 bases remaining between them. There are 13 residues in the CDR3. CDR3 residues: CASTDSNFRTQYF. CDR3 in DNA: TGTGCCAGCACGGACAGTAATTTCCGGACGCAGTATTTT.

This clonotype was counted at least ten times. The V and J genes are TRBV4-1 and TRBJ1-3; D is ambiguous. Germline CDR1 reads MGHRA; CDR2 reads YSYEKL. The CDR3 extends over 15 amino acids. V was clipped by 1 base and J by 4 bases, with 11 bases between them. CDR3 nucleotide sequence: TGCGCCAGCAGCCAAGGGCATTCGTTAGGAAACACCATATATTTT. Translated: CASSQGHSLGNTIYF.

The chain couples TRBV4-1 to TRBJ2-7; D is perhaps TRBD1 (7 bases). Germline loops: CDR1 MGHRA, CDR2 YSYEKL. CDR3 length: 15 residues. Trimming left V 5 bases short and J 3 bases short, with 17 bases between. The CDR3 here is CASSGRQGVNYEQYF. The CDR3 nucleotides read TGCGCCAGCAGCGGGAGGCAGGGGGTCAACTACGAGCAGTACTTC.

Concerning this clonotype: A much larger clone differs by one base, so this may be a read error. The chain combines TRBV5-1 with TRBJ1-5; 7 positions agree with TRBD1. The CDR3 is 16 residues long. The V segment lost 0 bases and the J segment 4 bases; nucleotides outside the gene matches: 7. CDR1 and CDR2 (germline): SGHRS, YFSETQ. CDR3 bases: TGCGCCAGCAGCTTGGGGTCAGGGGGTGTTAATCAGCCCCAGCATTTT. It encodes CASSLGSGGVNQPQHF.

This CDR3 is CSARRRGGETQYF. The CDR3 nucleotides are TGCAGTGCTAGACGAAGGGGGGGAGAGACCCAGTACTTC. The chain joins TRBV20-1 to TRBJ2-5, with D maybe TRBD2 (7 bases). Trimming left V 2 bases short and J 4 bases short, with 11 bases between. The CDR3 is 13 amino acids. Germline V gene lookup returns CDR1 DFQATT and CDR2 SNEGSKA (reference sequence).

This clonotype appeared many times. This chain links TRBV29-1 with TRBJ2-3, with TRBD2 matching 7 bases. Germline V gene data show CDR1 as SQVTM and CDR2 as ANQGSEA. Trimming removed 6 bases from V and 2 bases from J; junction bases left unmatched: 8. This CDR3 is built from 14 residues. Here the CDR3 reads CSVHLGGDTDTQYF. The CDR3 DNA sequence: TGCAGCGTCCACCTGGGGGGGGACACAGATACGCAGTATTTT.

This clonotype was counted a single time. The J gene is TRBJ2-7, the V gene TRBV2, with TRBD2 as a possible D gene (7 bases). The germline V and J ends were trimmed by 6 bases and 6 bases, with 21 bases remaining between them. Germline V CDR1 and CDR2: SNHLY, FYNNEI. The CDR3 covers 15 residues. This CDR3 reads CASSVEIEGGAEQYF. CDR3 nucleotide sequence: TGTGCCAGCAGCGTAGAAATCGAGGGGGGGGCCGAGCAGTACTTC. Full variable domain (outside the CDR3, taken from reference TRBV2 and TRBJ2-7): EPEVTQTPSHQVTQMGQEVILRCVPISNHLYFYWYRQILGQKVEFLVSFYNNEISEKSEIFDDQFSVERPDGSNFTLKIRSTKLEDSAMYFCASSVEIEGGAEQYFGPGTRLTVT.

This clonotype was counted at least ten times. The CDR3 here is CASSGPGRRETQYF. CDR3 DNA: TGTGCCAGCAGTGGCCCGGGACGGAGGGAGACCCAGTACTTC. The rearrangement joins TRBV6-5 to TRBJ2-5; D is possibly TRBD1 or TRBD2 (5 bases each). The V end was cut by 5 bases, the J end by 5 bases, with 15 bases between. The CDR3 sequence is 14 residues long. Germline CDR1 is MNHEY and CDR2 is SVGAGI.

The sample holds many counts of this clonotype. This sequence joins TRBV5-1 and TRBJ2-2; D not certain. V was clipped by 5 bases and J by 8 bases, with 7 bases between them. There are 11 residues in the CDR3. CDR1 and CDR2 from the germline V gene are SGHRS and YFSETQ. CDR3 DNA: TGCGCCAGCAGAAGAGAGGGGGAGCTGTTTTTT. Its translation is CASRREGELFF.

The chain couples TRBV27 to TRBJ1-5; TRBD1 aligns across 7 bases. CDR1 and CDR2 from the germline V gene are MNHEY and SMNVEV (reference sequence). The CDR3 contains 14 residues. J was trimmed by 3 bases and V by 3 bases; bases with no gene match: 2. In DNA, the CDR3 is TGTGCCAGCAGTTTGGGACAGCCCAATCAGCCCCAGCATTTT. Its protein is CASSLGQPNQPQHF.

This clonotype was seen a few times. Just one base apart from a much larger clone, this may be a read error. The chain carries TRBV11-1 and TRBJ1-1; the D is unclear. From germline, CDR1 is SGHAT and CDR2 FQDESV (reference sequence). The CDR3 length is 16 residues. Trimming stripped 5 bases from V and 1 base from J, with 17 bases between. Written as DNA, the CDR3 is TGTGCCAGCAGCCTTCAATTGGGCGAAAGGAACACTGAAGCTTTCTTT. It translates to CASSLQLGERNTEAFF.

The CDR3: CASSDSSTEAFF. The CDR3 DNA reads TGTGCCAGCAGTGACAGTTCCACCGAAGCTTTCTTT. The rearrangement uses TRBV2 and TRBJ1-1, with no clear D. CDR1 is SNHLY and CDR2 is FYNNEI in the germline V gene. V was cut by 3 bases and J by 8 bases, with 10 bases left in between. This CDR3 contains 12 residues.

This clonotype was recorded at least ten times. V is TRBV12-3 or TRBV12-4 and J is TRBJ1-5; 7 nucleotides agree with TRBD1. The CDR3 is made up of 15 amino acids. V was pared by 2 bases and J by 6 bases, with 7 bases of the junction left unmatched. The CDR3 is CASSLLQGTSQPQHF. CDR3 in DNA: TGTGCCAGCAGTTTATTACAGGGGACCAGTCAGCCCCAGCATTTT.

The table lists this clonotype with many counts. The chain joins TRBV2 to TRBJ2-2; D gene unclear. The CDR3 sequence is 15 residues long. V was trimmed by 7 bases and J by 8 bases, leaving 20 bases between them. Germline V CDR1 and CDR2: SNHLY, FYNNEI. CDR3 nucleotide sequence: TGTGCCAGCACCACCGGCTGGCAGCCTAGTGGGGAGCTGTTTTTT. Its protein is CASTTGWQPSGELFF.